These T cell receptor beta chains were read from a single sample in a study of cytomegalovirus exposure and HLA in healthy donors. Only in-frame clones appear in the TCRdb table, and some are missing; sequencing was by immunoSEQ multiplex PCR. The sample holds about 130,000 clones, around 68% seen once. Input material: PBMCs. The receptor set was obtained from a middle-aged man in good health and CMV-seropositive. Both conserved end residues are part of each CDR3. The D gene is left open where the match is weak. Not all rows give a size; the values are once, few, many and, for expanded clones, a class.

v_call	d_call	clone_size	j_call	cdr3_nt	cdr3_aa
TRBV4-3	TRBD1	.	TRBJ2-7	TGCGCCAGCAGCCAAGCGCGGGAGACAGGGGGCAACTACGAGCAGTACTTC	CASSQARETGGNYEQYF
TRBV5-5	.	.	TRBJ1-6	TGTGCCAGCAGCTTCGACCCCCGGGACACCTATAATTCACCCCTCCACTTT	CASSFDPRDTYNSPLHF
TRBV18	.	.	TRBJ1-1	TGTGCCAGCTTCCCAGACAGCTTGAACACTGAAGCTTTCTTT	CASFPDSLNTEAFF
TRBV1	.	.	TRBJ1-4	TGCACCAGCAGCCAAGGGGCAGAGACTAATGAAAAACTGTTTTTT	CTSSQGAETNEKLFF
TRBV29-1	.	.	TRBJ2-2	TGCAGCGTAGTAGGGGGGGACACCGGGGAGCTGTTTTTT	CSVVGGDTGELFF
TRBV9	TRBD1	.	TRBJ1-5	TGTGCCAGCAGCCCCGAGACAGGGCAGGGTCAGCCCCAGCATTTT	CASSPETGQGQPQHF
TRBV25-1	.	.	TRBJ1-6	TGTGCCAGCACGGAGACCATCTCTAATTCACCCCTCCACTTT	CASTETISNSPLHF
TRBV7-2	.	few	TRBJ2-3	TGTGCCAGCAGCGATCAGACGACTAGCACAGATACGCAGTATTTT	CASSDQTTSTDTQYF
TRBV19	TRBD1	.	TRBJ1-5	TGTGCCAGTAGTGCTCAGGGACAGGCGTCCTGGGCCCAGCATTTT	CASSAQGQASWAQHF
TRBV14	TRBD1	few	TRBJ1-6	TGTGCCAGCAGCCAAGCACAGGGGGCATTTTCACCCCTCCACTTT	CASSQAQGAFSPLHF
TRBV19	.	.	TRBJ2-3	TGTGCCAGTAGCCCCCGTTGGCCGCTGAGCACAGATACGCAGTATTTT	CASSPRWPLSTDTQYF
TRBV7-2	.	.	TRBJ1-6	TGTGCCAGCAGCCGGGGGATGGTCCACTATAATTCACCCCTCCACTTT	CASSRGMVHYNSPLHF
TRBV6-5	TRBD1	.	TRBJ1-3	TGTGCCAGCCAAACCGAAGGGACAGTCGGAAACACCATATATTTT	CASQTEGTVGNTIYF
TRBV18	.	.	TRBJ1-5	TGTGCCAGCTCACCACCGGGGCAGCAACCCCAGCATTTT	CASSPPGQQPQHF
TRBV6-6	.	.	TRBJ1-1	TGTGCCAGCAGTCGTGGCGGACAGTCGGCTTTCTTT	CASSRGGQSAFF
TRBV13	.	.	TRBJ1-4	TGTGCCAGCACCACCGGGATCAAAAATGAAAAACTGTTTTTT	CASTTGIKNEKLFF
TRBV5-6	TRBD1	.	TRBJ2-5	TGTGCCAGCAGCTTCGGACAGGGCCAAGAGACCCAGTACTTC	CASSFGQGQETQYF
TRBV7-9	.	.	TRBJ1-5	TGTTCCAGCAGCTTATATTTGGGGGGTAATAGCAATCAGCCCCAGCATTTT	CSSSLYLGGNSNQPQHF
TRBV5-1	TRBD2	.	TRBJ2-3	TGCGCCAGCAGCATGCAAGCGGGGTGGGCAGATACGCAGTATTTT	CASSMQAGWADTQYF
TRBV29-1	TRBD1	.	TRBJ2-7	TGCAGCTACACCAAGACTGGGACAGACAACGAGCAGTACTTC	CSYTKTGTDNEQYF
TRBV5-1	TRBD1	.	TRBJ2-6	TGCGCCAGCAGCTTGGCTCCGGGACAGGGGGCTGTGGGGGCCAACGTCCTGACTTTC	CASSLAPGQGAVGANVLTF
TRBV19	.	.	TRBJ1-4	TGTGCCAGTAGTAGCAGGCCTGCAACTAATGAAAAACTGTTTTTT	CASSSRPATNEKLFF
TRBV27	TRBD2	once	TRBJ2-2	TGTGCCAGCAGTCCGATCACGCTAGCGGGGGCGAACACCGGGGAGCTGTTTTTT	CASSPITLAGANTGELFF
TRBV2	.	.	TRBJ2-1	TGTGCCAGCAGGATGGGGGGGGCGCATGAGCAGTTCTTC	CASRMGGAHEQFF
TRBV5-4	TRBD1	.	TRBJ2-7	TGTGCCAGCAGCTCAGGGACAGGGGGCTACGAGCAGTACTTC	CASSSGTGGYEQYF
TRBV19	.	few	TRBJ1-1	TGTGCCAGTACCCAAGGGGGGGATAACACTGAAGCTTTCTTT	CASTQGGDNTEAFF
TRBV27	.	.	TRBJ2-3	TGTGCCAGCAGACCTCCTGGGGCCACAGATACGCAGTATTTT	CASRPPGATDTQYF
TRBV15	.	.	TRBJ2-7	TGTGCCACCAGCAGAGATGGTTCAGGGAAGCAGTACTTC	CATSRDGSGKQYF
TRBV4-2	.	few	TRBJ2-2	TGTGCCAGCAGCCAAGAACACAACACCGGGGAGCTGTTTTTT	CASSQEHNTGELFF
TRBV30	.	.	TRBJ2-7	TGTGCCTGGACTCTACTCCGGGAAGCAATACCGGGGGAGCAGTACTTC	CAWTLLREAIPGEQYF
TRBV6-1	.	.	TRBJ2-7	TGTGCCAGCAGTGTGGCCCAGAACTACGAGCAGTACTTC	CASSVAQNYEQYF
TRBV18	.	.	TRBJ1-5	TGTGCCAGCTCACCAGGGCAGGGCAATCAGCCCCAGCATTTT	CASSPGQGNQPQHF
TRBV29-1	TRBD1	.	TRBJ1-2	TGCAGCGTTGACGACAGGGGCGACTATGGCTACACCTTC	CSVDDRGDYGYTF